A selection of T cell receptor beta chains follows, all from one sample in a study of T cells expressing NK-cell markers. TCRdb re-called the 5' RACE reads, yielding one record per CDR3 amino acid sequence without DNA. This sample's clone table lists about 260,000 distinct CDR3 sequences. The sequenced material came from blood T cells: a sorted CD56 or NKG2C T cell subset, CD4+ or CD8+ T cells, or bulk PBMC T cells (not recorded which). The origin of the receptors is a woman between 18 and 70 years old in good health. CDR3s include the opening cysteine and the closing phenylalanine or tryptophan. The order of the fields is CDR3 length, V gene, J gene, clone size, CDR3 protein. A clone size is listed for some rows: how often the clone was seen (once, few, many), or a class if it is expanded.

13	TRBV20-1	TRBJ2-1	NA	CTPRGGPYNEQFF
13	TRBV10-3	TRBJ1-1	NA	CATSTRDRDDAFF
15	TRBV5-5	TRBJ2-1	NA	CASSKGQGIDNEQFF
15	TRBV7-2	TRBJ1-5	NA	CASSLRQGAGQPQHF
15	TRBV5-5	TRBJ2-3	NA	CASSPRTGDADTQYF
15	TRBV5-1	TRBJ2-1	NA	CASRSGTGAYNEQFF
18	TRBV28	TRBJ2-7	NA	CASSPLGLAGGGSYEQYF
16	TRBV4-3	TRBJ2-5	NA	CASSQEAGGTLSSQYF
15	TRBV5-1	TRBJ2-1	NA	CASSLGAGGGGEQFF
12	TRBV29-1	TRBJ1-3	NA	CSVEGTENTIYF
18	TRBV5-6	TRBJ2-4	NA	CASSLFSGSGSPKNIQYF
15	TRBV18	TRBJ2-2	NA	CASSSWDRGAGELFF
16	TRBV20-1	TRBJ2-4	NA	CSARDDQVLAKNIQYF
14	TRBV9	TRBJ1-2	NA	CASSVEAFGYGYTF
12	TRBV20-1	TRBJ1-1	NA	CSAQDKNTEAFF
20	TRBV4-1	TRBJ1-4	NA	CASSPGTGGAFGGVIGKLFF
11	TRBV6-5	TRBJ2-4	NA	CASRALDIQYF
16	TRBV11-1	TRBJ2-3	NA	CASSSYGGLDFGTQYF
14	TRBV19	TRBJ2-2	NA	CASKGGGATGELFF
17	TRBV11-2	TRBJ2-3	NA	CASSRRTSGASADTQYF
15	TRBV12-3/TRBV12-4	TRBJ2-2	NA	CASRIGTFNTGELFF
15	TRBV11-3	TRBJ1-1	NA	CASSPLEQGGTEAFF
14	TRBV20-1	TRBJ2-1	NA	CSATLRGPHNEQFF
13	TRBV4-3	TRBJ2-3	NA	CASSQDVRTTQYF
16	TRBV7-3	TRBJ1-1	NA	CASSLLGGTANTEAFF
17	TRBV28	TRBJ2-7	NA	CASTNPRGLAGVYEQYF
15	TRBV5-5	TRBJ2-3	NA	CASGGTGWGTDTQYF
16	TRBV15	TRBJ2-7	NA	CATSRGGTDSKYEQYF
12	TRBV20-1	TRBJ2-7	NA	CSARTKDYEQYF
16	TRBV6-2/TRBV6-3	TRBJ2-7	NA	CASSFAGTSSKEEQYF
13	TRBV12-3/TRBV12-4	TRBJ2-7	NA	CASSSGTAYEQYF
15	TRBV20-1	TRBJ2-7	NA	CSAPYVDSGAIEQYF
17	TRBV29-1	TRBJ2-1	NA	CSVDGTSGLSSYNEQFF
15	TRBV4-3	TRBJ2-5	NA	CASSQVGGQGETQYF
13	TRBV20-1	TRBJ2-7	NA	CSTKATSGYEQYF
15	TRBV6-5	TRBJ2-7	NA	CASSFLMAGPYEQYF
14	TRBV27	TRBJ2-2	NA	CASSAQPNTGELFF
14	TRBV20-1	TRBJ2-5	NA	CSARAWGFEETQYF
11	TRBV7-7	TRBJ2-1	NA	CASSLCNEQFF
15	TRBV7-3	TRBJ1-1	medium-sized	CASSLQPEMDTEAFF
15	TRBV3-1	TRBJ2-2	NA	CASSRMDRNTGELFF
11	TRBV10-3	TRBJ1-2	NA	CAISGRQGKTF
16	TRBV12-3/TRBV12-4	TRBJ2-3	NA	CASSPSRDWDTDTQYF
13	TRBV5-1	TRBJ1-5	NA	CASSSEINQPQHF